The rows below give T cell receptor beta chains drawn from one sample of a study of shared clonotypes between healthy human individuals. Using immunoSEQ multiplex PCR, the repertoire was profiled, and TCRdb retains in-frame clones only, with some absent. Among millions of clones, just over 90% were seen once, and the ten largest hold around 0.14%. The specimen sequenced was naive CD4+ T cells sorted from blood. These receptors all come from a man aged 18-30 years in good health. Both conserved end residues are part of each CDR3. Only some rows state a clone size, as once, few, many or a class for expanded clones.

j_call clone_size v_call cdr3_aa
TRBJ2-3 . TRBV5-8 CASSFSGESTDTQYF
TRBJ2-7 . TRBV5-8 CASSLRGPGDEQYF
. . TRBV5-1 CASSPTSQTYEQYF
TRBJ1-2 . TRBV10-2 CASSVDGAGGYTF
TRBJ1-5 . TRBV6-1 CASSEKIGGPQHF
TRBJ1-6 . TRBV7-9 CASSLGGGINSPLHF
TRBJ2-3 . TRBV6-5 CASSYGFASDTQYF
TRBJ2-3 . TRBV7-2 CASSLDFAGGSWATQYF
TRBJ1-1 . TRBV7-2 CASSPLGGRTEAFF
TRBJ1-5 . TRBV27 CASSLSAGWTGGHQPQHF
TRBJ2-1 . TRBV5-1 CASSLSSNRAGEQFF
TRBJ2-5 . TRBV29-1 CSVEQGAETQYF
TRBJ2-5 . TRBV5-6 CASSLVSGGTQETQYF
TRBJ2-7 . TRBV25-1 CASSAGGMGEQYF
TRBJ2-2 . TRBV7-8 CASSLVLITGELFF
TRBJ2-2 . TRBV9 CASSVTDTGELFF
TRBJ1-4 . TRBV19 CASREDSSFRGKLFF
TRBJ1-5 . TRBV7-2 CASSLGAVGNQPQHF
TRBJ2-2 . TRBV7-2 CASSRVKSGNTGELFF
TRBJ2-5 . TRBV6-5 CASRGTSQETQYF
TRBJ1-1 . TRBV4-3 CASSQEVGGAGGTEAFF
TRBJ2-7 . TRBV21-1 CASSKIGDSGTYEQYF
TRBJ1-4 . TRBV30 CAGDRGRSGATNEKLFF
TRBJ1-3 once TRBV25-1 CASSDRGLGNTIYF
TRBJ1-2 . TRBV6-1 CANNLGQFGSGYTF
TRBJ2-2 . TRBV5-1 CASSLSLAGGYTGELFF
TRBJ2-7 . TRBV29-1 CSVSIGGYEQYF
TRBJ2-1 . TRBV5-1 CASSLAQGATFPVF
TRBJ2-7 . TRBV6-5 CASIRTGGPWDEQYF
TRBJ2-7 . TRBV4-3 CASSQVFGTGISYEQYF
TRBJ2-7 . TRBV5-1 CASSFWGTYEQYF
TRBJ2-3 . TRBV7-2 CASSRIPASPDTQYF